This TCR beta chain was found in a study of blood T cell repertoires in COVID-19. Original handling: Estimated nucleated cell counts came from reference gene primer amplification. This table comes from immunoSEQ multiplex PCR, and its TCRdb copy is limited to in-frame clones, with some not included. Clonal size and the V and J genes are those of that table, whereas D and trimming came from the DNA. This sample carries fewer than 350,000 clones, 88% of them seen once, and the ten largest clones take 0.85% to 1.3%. Germline CDR1 reads KGHSH; CDR2 reads LQKENI. The CDR3 runs 22 residues. V lost 2 bases, J lost 6 bases, and 23 bases stayed unmatched.

Sequences were obtained from PBMCs or T cells enriched from blood (not recorded which). The chain has TRBV18 and TRBJ2-1, with 12 positions matching TRBD2. This sequence originates from a woman younger than 45 who had been exposed to COVID-19. CDR3 protein: CASSPIPGLAGTTAGLANEQFF. CDR3 DNA: TGTGCCAGCTCACCAATCCCCGGACTAGCGGGGACCACCGCAGGTTTAGCCAATGAGCAGTTCTTC.